The rows below give T cell receptor beta chains drawn from one sample of a study of blood T cell repertoires in COVID-19. The data were produced by immunoSEQ multiplex PCR, yet TCRdb's version contains in-frame clones alone and is incomplete. The sample carries some 50,000 clones, under 80% recorded once. The specimen sequenced was peripheral blood. These receptors all stem from a human donor in a cohort sampled during active COVID-19. The CDR3 runs from the conserved cysteine through the conserved F or W. The D gene is left open where the match is weak. Clone size is not always given. Where it is, it says once, few, many or a class for expanded clones.

>TRBV19|TRBJ2-2|TRBD1|.
CASSTRTGPNTGELFF
TGTGCCAGTAGTACCCGGACAGGACCGAACACCGGGGAGCTGTTTTTT
>TRBV15|TRBJ2-7|TRBD2|.
CATSTSSGRRGEQYF
TGTGCCACCAGCACCTCTAGCGGGAGGAGGGGGGAGCAGTACTTC
>TRBV7-2|TRBJ1-4|TRBD1|.
CASSLAWTGGEKLFF
TGTGCCAGCAGCTTAGCTTGGACAGGGGGTGAAAAACTGTTTTTT
>TRBV19|TRBJ1-5|.|few
CASSRRDSNQPQHF
TGTGCCAGTAGTCGGCGGGATAGCAATCAGCCCCAGCATTTT
>TRBV6-5|TRBJ1-3|.|.
CASTRRGISGNTIYF
TGTGCCAGCACGAGACGGGGAATCTCTGGAAACACCATATATTTT
>TRBV19|TRBJ1-5|TRBD1|.
CASSVRDSISNQPQHF
TGTGCCAGTAGTGTCCGGGACAGCATTAGCAATCAGCCCCAGCATTTT
>TRBV2|TRBJ1-6|TRBD1|once
CASSEEEGQPNSPLHF
TGTGCCAGCAGTGAAGAAGAGGGACAGCCAAATTCACCCCTCCACTTT
>TRBV2|TRBJ1-5|.|.
CASSLIPDQPQHF
TGTGCCAGCAGTCTTATCCCGGATCAGCCCCAGCATTTT
>TRBV6-2/TRBV6-3|TRBJ2-1|.|.
CASSYSVVTRYNEQFF
TGTGCCAGCAGTTACTCGGTCGTGACAAGGTACAATGAGCAGTTCTTC
>TRBV6-5|TRBJ2-7|TRBD2|.
CASSPPLAGAYEQYF
TGTGCCAGCAGCCCCCCGCTAGCGGGAGCCTACGAGCAGTACTTC
>TRBV27|TRBJ1-2|TRBD1|.
CASSLRGTGGFLGYTF
TGTGCCAGCAGTCTCCGCGGGACAGGGGGCTTCTTGGGCTACACCTTC
>TRBV11-3|TRBJ2-6|.|.
CASSSSGAGANVLTF
TGTGCCAGCAGCTCGTCGGGGGCTGGGGCCAACGTCCTGACTTTC
>TRBV5-1|TRBJ1-2|TRBD1|.
CASRVDRVRGYTF
TGCGCCAGCAGGGTGGACAGGGTTAGAGGCTACACCTTC
>TRBV2|TRBJ2-7|TRBD1|.
CATRPGTGGLPQYF
TGTGCCACCCGGCCCGGGACAGGGGGCCTACCGCAGTACTTC
>TRBV6-5|TRBJ1-1|TRBD1|.
CASSRGQGGNTEAFF
TGTGCCAGCAGTCGGGGACAGGGGGGGAACACTGAAGCTTTCTTT
>TRBV28|TRBJ1-5|TRBD1|.
CASRAPDRRGQPQHF
TGTGCCAGCAGAGCCCCGGACAGGAGGGGTCAGCCCCAGCATTTT
>TRBV5-1|TRBJ2-7|TRBD2|.
CASSGDYYEQYF
TGCGCCAGCAGCGGGGACTACTACGAGCAGTACTTC
>TRBV13|TRBJ2-7|TRBD1|.
CASSGDRGGRGASSSSYEQYF
TGTGCCAGCAGCGGGGACAGGGGGGGGCGCGGGGCCTCGTCAAGCTCCTACGAGCAGTACTTC
>TRBV12-3/TRBV12-4|TRBJ2-7|TRBD1|.
CASSLETGWEQYF
TGTGCCAGCAGCCTAGAGACAGGGTGGGAGCAGTACTTC
>TRBV6-2/TRBV6-3|TRBJ1-4|TRBD1|medium-sized
CASSYSGTGGEKLFF
TGTGCCAGCAGTTACTCGGGGACAGGGGGTGAAAAACTGTTTTTT
>TRBV19|TRBJ1-2|.|.
CASKPGDGNYGYTF
TGTGCCAGTAAACCGGGGGACGGAAACTATGGCTACACCTTC
>TRBV4-1|TRBJ1-1|TRBD1|few
CASSQVSTGAEDEAFF
TGCGCCAGCAGCCAAGTCAGCACAGGGGCCGAGGATGAAGCTTTCTTT
>TRBV9|TRBJ2-5|TRBD2|once
CASSVVAGGAQTQYF
TGTGCCAGCAGCGTTGTAGCGGGGGGGGCTCAGACCCAGTACTTC